This T cell receptor beta chain stems from a study of shared T cell receptors in the human thymus (dated by TCRdb to about 2021). In terms of the full investigation: The study examined how self-reactive, shared T-cell receptor alpha chains are generated in the human thymus.

The library was generated by the immunoSEQ multiplex PCR assay. The source is immuneACCESS, and TCRdb retained only in-frame sequences with V and J called. Part of the clones is not carried over; for the studies checked, unresolved V genes explain less than half of this, and the remainder is unexplained. In all, the sample holds 700,000 or so clones, and 70% to 90% of those were seen once. The ten largest make up 0.0095% to 0.011% of the sample. Taken from cysteine to phenylalanine, the CDR3 has 17 residues. The DNA shown is the 51-base CDR3, in frame from base 1. CDR1 and CDR2 are read off the germline V gene (reference sequence) as SGHAT and FQDESV. Germline trimming amounts to 0 bases on V and 0 bases on J, with 7 as the count of junction bases outside the gene matches. Worth noting for this clone: Its antigen remains unidentified. No much larger clone is present one base from it, and per-base qualities are unavailable.

The data also belong to a second study, concerning human thymus T cells. The second study, in turn, reports: In Finland, the donors were immunologically healthy infants who were having open corrective cardiac surgery for congenital heart defects. Thymus tissue was collected as surgical resects that were removed during corrective cardiac surgery. Biased V and J gene segment usage appeared to be present in both thymic and peripheral blood repertoires. According to the related research, thymic TCR repertoires were highly overlapping among unrelated individuals. The study used about 8 infant thymus samples plus four related peripheral blood samples to characterize TCR alpha and beta repertoires. Donor ages ranging from about 7 to 250 days were recorded, and over 5 male and two female infants were included in the cohort. Thymocytes were mechanically released from the tissue and were stored as pellets of about 8.5-31 million cells at -70 degrees C. A QIAsymphony instrument was used to extract genomic DNA from frozen cell pellets. Using the immunoSEQ multiplex PCR assay, the TCRB and TCRAD loci were amplified from a standardized quantity of quality-controlled genomic DNA. The V(D)J region was spanned by amplicons of a length sufficient to cover the CDR3 and to identify V and J genes. Amplicon sequencing was performed on an Illumina platform through the commercial immunoSEQ service. Primer bias and sequencing errors were corrected using previously described methods, and TCRAD and TCRB definitions followed the IMGT database. Analysis of the repertoires was done with immunoSEQ Analyzer 3.0 and VDJTools and included basic statistics, V/J segment usage, diversity estimates, rarefaction and pairwise overlap. To estimate diversity, the Chao1, ChaoE, Efron-Thisted, Shannon and inverse Simpson indices were applied, and diversity was also estimated on datasets down-sampled to the smallest sample. Repertoire overlap was assessed by strict matching of CDR3 nucleotide sequence, V gene and J gene, and clustering was done by Jaccard-based multidimensional scaling. On average, thymus samples gave hundreds of thousands of unique TCRB clonotypes, whereas blood samples gave roughly 80,000.

Sequenced material: thymocytes. The sequence was collected from a girl less than two years old with a congenital heart defect. Donor details come from another sample of the same person, matched by shared clones. The chain is encoded by TRBV11-1 joined to TRBJ2-7; TRBD1 matches 8 bases in the middle. The base sequence is TGTGCCAGCAGCTTAGCGAGGGACAGGCAAAGCTCCTACGAGCAGTACTTC. This yields the protein CASSLARDRQSSYEQYF.